This T cell receptor beta chain was found in a study of blood T cell repertoires in COVID-19. Study background: Researchers got acute and convalescent COVID-19 samples from the United States, Italy and Spain.

V was clipped by 5 bases and J by 4 bases; unmatched bases: 6. The germline V gene has CDR1 SGHNT and CDR2 YENEEA. The CDR3 is 15 residues long. Repertoires were generated with immunoSEQ multiplex PCR, while TCRdb's copy carries only in-frame clones and drops some. The sample contains roughly 60,000 clones, almost 85% of which appear only once. The V call is TRBV11-3, the J call TRBJ2-1; 9 bases line up with TRBD2. Sequenced sample: peripheral blood. The origin of this receptor is a human donor in a cohort sampled during active COVID-19. CDR3 protein: CASSLSGSPYNEQFF. The CDR3 DNA sequence: TGTGCCAGCAGCCTTAGCGGGAGCCCTTACAATGAGCAGTTCTTC.